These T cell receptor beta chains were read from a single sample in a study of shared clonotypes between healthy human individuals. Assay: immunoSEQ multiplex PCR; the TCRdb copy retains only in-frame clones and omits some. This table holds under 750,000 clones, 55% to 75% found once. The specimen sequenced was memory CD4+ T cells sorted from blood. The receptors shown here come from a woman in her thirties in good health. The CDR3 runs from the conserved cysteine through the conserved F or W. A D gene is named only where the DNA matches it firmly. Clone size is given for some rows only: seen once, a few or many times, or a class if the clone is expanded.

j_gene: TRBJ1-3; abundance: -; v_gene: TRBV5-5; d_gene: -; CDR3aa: CASSLGQLAGNTIYF; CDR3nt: TGTGCCAGCAGCCTCGGACAATTGGCTGGAAACACCATATATTTT
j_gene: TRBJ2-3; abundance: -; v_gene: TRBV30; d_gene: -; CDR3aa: CAWTSGADTQYF; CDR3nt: TGTGCCTGGACATCTGGGGCAGATACGCAGTATTTT
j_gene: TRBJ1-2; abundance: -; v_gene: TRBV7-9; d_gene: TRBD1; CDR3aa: CASSSDRPSGGYTF; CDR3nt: TGTGCCAGCAGCTCGGACAGGCCTTCTGGGGGCTACACCTTC
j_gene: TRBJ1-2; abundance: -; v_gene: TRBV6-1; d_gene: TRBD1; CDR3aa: CASSLKDRGLGGYTF; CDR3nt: TGTGCCAGCAGTCTGAAGGACAGGGGGTTAGGAGGCTACACCTTC
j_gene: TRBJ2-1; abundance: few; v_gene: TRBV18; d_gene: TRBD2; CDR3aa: CASSPLRTSDNYNEQFF; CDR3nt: TGTGCCAGCTCACCCCTTCGGACTAGCGATAACTACAATGAGCAGTTCTTC
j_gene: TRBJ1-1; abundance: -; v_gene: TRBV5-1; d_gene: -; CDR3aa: CASSSQPRGSGAEAFF; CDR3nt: TGCGCCAGCAGCTCCCAACCCCGGGGTAGCGGGGCTGAAGCTTTCTTT
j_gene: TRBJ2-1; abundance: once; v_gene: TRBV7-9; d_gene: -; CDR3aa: CASTRDNSYNEQFF; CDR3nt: TGTGCCAGCACCCGGGACAACTCCTACAATGAGCAGTTCTTC
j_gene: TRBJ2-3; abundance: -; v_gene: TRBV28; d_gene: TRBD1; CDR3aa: CASSFRTGKSDTQYF; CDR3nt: TGTGCCAGCAGTTTCCGGACAGGGAAATCAGATACGCAGTATTTT
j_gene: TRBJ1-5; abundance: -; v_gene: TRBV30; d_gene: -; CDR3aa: CASSGGGGQPQHF; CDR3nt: TGTGCCTCCTCTGGGGGGGGCGGGCAGCCCCAGCATTTT
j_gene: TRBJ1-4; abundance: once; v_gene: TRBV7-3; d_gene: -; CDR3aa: CASSLGHGEKLFF; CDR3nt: TGTGCCAGCAGCCTCGGACATGGGGAAAAACTGTTTTTT
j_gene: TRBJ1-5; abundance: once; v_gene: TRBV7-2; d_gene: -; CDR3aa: CASSYQSLGKGQPQHF; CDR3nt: TGTGCCAGCAGCTATCAGTCGTTGGGGAAGGGACAGCCCCAGCATTTT
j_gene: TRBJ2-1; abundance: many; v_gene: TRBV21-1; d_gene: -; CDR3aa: CASSLGENNNEQFF; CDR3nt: TGTGCCAGCAGCCTGGGGGAAAACAACAATGAGCAGTTCTTC
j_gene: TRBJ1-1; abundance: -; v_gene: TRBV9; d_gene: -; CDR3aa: CASSVDPTSRAEAFF; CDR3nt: TGTGCCAGCAGCGTAGATCCTACCTCCCGGGCTGAAGCTTTCTTT